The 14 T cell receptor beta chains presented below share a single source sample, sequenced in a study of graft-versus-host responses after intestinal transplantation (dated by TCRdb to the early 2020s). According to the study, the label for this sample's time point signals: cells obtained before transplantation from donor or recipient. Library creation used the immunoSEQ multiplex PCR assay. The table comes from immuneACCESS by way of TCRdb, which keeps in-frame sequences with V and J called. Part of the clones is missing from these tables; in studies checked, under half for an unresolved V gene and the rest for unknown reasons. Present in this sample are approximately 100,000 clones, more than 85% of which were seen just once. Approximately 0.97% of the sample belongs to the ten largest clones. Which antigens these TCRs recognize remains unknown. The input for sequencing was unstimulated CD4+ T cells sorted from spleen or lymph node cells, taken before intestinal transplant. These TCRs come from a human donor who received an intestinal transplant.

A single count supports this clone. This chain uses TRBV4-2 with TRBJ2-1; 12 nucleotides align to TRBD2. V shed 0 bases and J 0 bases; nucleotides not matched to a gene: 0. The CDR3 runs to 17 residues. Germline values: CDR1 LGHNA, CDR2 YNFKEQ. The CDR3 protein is CASSQELAGGSYNEQFF. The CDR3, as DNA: TGTGCCAGCAGCCAAGAACTAGCGGGGGGCTCCTACAATGAGCAGTTCTTC.

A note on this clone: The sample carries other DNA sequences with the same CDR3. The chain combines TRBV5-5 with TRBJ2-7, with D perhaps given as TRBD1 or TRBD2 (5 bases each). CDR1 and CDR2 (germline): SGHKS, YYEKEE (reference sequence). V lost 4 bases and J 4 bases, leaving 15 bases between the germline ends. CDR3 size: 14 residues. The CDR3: CASSTLRGTYEQYF. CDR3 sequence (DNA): TGTGCCAGCAGCACGCTTCGAGGGACGTACGAGCAGTACTTC. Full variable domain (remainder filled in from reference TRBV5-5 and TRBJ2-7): DAGVTQSPTHLIKTRGQQVTLRCSPISGHKSVSWYQQVLGQGPQFIFQYYEKEERGRGNFPDRFSARQFPNYSSELNVNALLLGDSALYLCASSTLRGTYEQYFGPGTRLTVT.

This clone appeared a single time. CDR3 nucleotides: TGTGCCAGCGACCCTAGCGGGAGTTACGAGCAGTACTTC. Residues: CASDPSGSYEQYF. The genes are TRBV28 and TRBJ2-7; 10 bases line up with TRBD2. With V trimmed by 8 bases and J by 4 bases, 5 bases remained unmatched. Per germline, CDR1 MDHEN and CDR2 SYDVKM. This CDR3 has 13 residues.

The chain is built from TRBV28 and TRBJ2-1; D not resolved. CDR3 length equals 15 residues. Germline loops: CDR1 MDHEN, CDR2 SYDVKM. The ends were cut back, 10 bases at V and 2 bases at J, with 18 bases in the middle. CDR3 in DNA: TGTGCCACCACTATGAGGAGCAGAACCTACAATGAGCAGTTCTTC. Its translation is CATTMRSRTYNEQFF.

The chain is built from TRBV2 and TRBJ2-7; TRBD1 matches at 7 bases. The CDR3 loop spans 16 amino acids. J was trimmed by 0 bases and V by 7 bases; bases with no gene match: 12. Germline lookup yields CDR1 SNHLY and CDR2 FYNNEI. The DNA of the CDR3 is TGTGCCAGCAAGAGAAATCCGGGACAGAGCTCCTACGAGCAGTACTTC. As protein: CASKRNPGQSSYEQYF. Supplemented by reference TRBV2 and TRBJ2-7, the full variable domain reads EPEVTQTPSHQVTQMGQEVILRCVPISNHLYFYWYRQILGQKVEFLVSFYNNEISEKSEIFDDQFSVERPDGSNFTLKIRSTKLEDSAMYFCASKRNPGQSSYEQYFGPGTRLTVT.

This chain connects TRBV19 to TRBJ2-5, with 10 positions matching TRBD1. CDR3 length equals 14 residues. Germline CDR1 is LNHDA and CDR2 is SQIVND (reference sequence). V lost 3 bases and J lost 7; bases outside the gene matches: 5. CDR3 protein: CASSIRDRGGTQYF. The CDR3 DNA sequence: TGTGCCAGTAGTATCCGGGACAGGGGCGGGACCCAGTACTTC. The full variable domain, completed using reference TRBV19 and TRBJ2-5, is DGGITQSPKYLFRKEGQNVTLSCEQNLNHDAMYWYRQDPGQGLRLIYYSQIVNDFQKGDIAEGYSVSREKKESFPLTVTSAQKNPTAFYLCASSIRDRGGTQYFGPGTRLLVL.

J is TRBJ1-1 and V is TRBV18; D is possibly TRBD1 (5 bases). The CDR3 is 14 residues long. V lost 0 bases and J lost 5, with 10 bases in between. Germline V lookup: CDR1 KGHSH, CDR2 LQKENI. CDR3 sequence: CASSPPGGTTEAFF. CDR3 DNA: TGTGCCAGCTCACCACCCGGGGGGACGACTGAAGCTTTCTTT.

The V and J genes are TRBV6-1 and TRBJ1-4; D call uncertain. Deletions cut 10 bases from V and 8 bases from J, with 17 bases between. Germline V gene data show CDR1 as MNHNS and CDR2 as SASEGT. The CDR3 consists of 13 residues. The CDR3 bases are TGTGCCACCTCGGTGGCGCGGCGGGAAAAACTGTTTTTT. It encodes CATSVARREKLFF.

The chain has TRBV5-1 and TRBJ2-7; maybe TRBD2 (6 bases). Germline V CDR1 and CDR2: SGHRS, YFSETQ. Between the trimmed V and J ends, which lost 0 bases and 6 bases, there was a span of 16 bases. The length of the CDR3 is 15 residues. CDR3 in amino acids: CASSLGAVKGGEQYF. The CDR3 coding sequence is TGCGCCAGCAGCTTGGGGGCCGTTAAGGGAGGCGAGCAGTACTTC.

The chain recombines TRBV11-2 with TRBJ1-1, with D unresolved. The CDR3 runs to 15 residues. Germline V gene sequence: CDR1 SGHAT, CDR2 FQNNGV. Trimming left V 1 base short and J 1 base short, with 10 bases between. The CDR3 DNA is TGTGCCAGCAGCTTAGTGTTGGGTGGGAACACTGAAGCTTTCTTT. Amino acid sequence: CASSLVLGGNTEAFF.

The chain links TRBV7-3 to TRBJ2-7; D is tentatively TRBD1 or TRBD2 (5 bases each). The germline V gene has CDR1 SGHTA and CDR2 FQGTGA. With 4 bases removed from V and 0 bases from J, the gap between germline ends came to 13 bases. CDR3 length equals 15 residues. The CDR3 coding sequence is TGTGCCAGCAGCTCGGGGCCGGCAAGCTCCTACGAGCAGTACTTC. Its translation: CASSSGPASSYEQYF.

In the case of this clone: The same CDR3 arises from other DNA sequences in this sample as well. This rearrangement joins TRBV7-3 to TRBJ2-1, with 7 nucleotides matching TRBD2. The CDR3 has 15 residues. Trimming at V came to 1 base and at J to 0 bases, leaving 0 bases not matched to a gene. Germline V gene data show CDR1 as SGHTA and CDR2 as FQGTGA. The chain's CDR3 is CASSLSGSSYNEQFF. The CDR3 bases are TGTGCCAGCAGCTTAAGCGGGAGCTCCTACAATGAGCAGTTCTTC.

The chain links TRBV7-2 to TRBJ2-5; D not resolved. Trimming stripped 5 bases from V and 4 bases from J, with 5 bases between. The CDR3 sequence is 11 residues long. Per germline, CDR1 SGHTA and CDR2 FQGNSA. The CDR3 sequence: CASSRAETQYF. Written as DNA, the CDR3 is TGTGCCAGCAGCCGGGCAGAGACCCAGTACTTC.

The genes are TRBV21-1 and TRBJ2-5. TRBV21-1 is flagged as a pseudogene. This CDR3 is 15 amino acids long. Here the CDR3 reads CASQLGSLGEETQYF. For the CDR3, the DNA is TGTGCCAGCCAGCTAGGGTCGTTGGGGGAAGAGACCCAGTACTTC.